Following are 26 T cell receptor beta chains from one sample sequenced in a study of OX40 agonist ivuxolimab in advanced cancers. Sequenced by immunoSEQ multiplex PCR; TCRdb stores in-frame clones only, minus some. This table holds over 55,000 clones, 65% to 85% found once. Specimen: CD4+ or CD8+ T cells sorted from blood, collected in a trial of the OX40 agonist ivuxolimab. The source of these receptors is an adult with an advanced solid tumor such as melanoma, head and neck, liver or kidney cancer.

The sample holds a few counts of this clone. V and J are TRBV18 and TRBJ2-3; TRBD2 matches 13 bases. V shed 4 bases, J shed 3 bases, and the junction held 10 bases outside the gene matches. CDR3 length equals 18 residues. The germline V gene has CDR1 KGHSH and CDR2 LQKENI. As DNA, the CDR3 is TGTGCCAGCTCACGATCCGGGACTAGCGGGATGGGGACAGATACGCAGTATTTT. It specifies CASSRSGTSGMGTDTQYF. The whole variable domain, filled in from reference TRBV18 and TRBJ2-3, reads NAGVMQNPRHLVRRRGQEARLRCSPMKGHSHVYWYRQLPEEGLKFMVYLQKENIIDESGMPKERFSAEFPKEGPSILRIQQVVRGDSAAYFCASSRSGTSGMGTDTQYFGPGTRLTVL.

The V call is TRBV7-9, the J call TRBJ2-3; 8 nucleotides match TRBD2. V lost 5 bases and J lost 4; bases outside the gene matches: 14. This CDR3 region has 17 residues. CDR1 and CDR2 (germline): SEHNR, FQNEAQ (reference sequence). The CDR3 spells CASSPGGGSGTADTQYF. In nucleotides, the CDR3 is TGTGCCAGCAGCCCCGGCGGGGGGAGCGGGACGGCAGATACGCAGTATTTT.

This chain uses TRBV14 with TRBJ2-2, with 11 nucleotides matching TRBD2. The V and J ends lost 5 bases and 5 bases, in that order; junction bases with no gene match: 4. The CDR3 is made up of 15 amino acids. Per the germline V gene, CDR1 is SGHDN and CDR2 is FVKESK. The CDR3 loop reads CASSLLAGDTGELFF. The CDR3 DNA is TGTGCCAGCAGCTTACTAGCGGGAGATACCGGGGAGCTGTTTTTT.

This chain uses TRBV18 with TRBJ1-4, with TRBD1 matching 8 bases. The CDR3 consists of 18 residues. V was pared by 4 bases and J by 0 bases, with 10 bases of the junction left unmatched. CDR1 and CDR2 from the germline V gene are KGHSH and LQKENI. CDR3 DNA sequence: TGTGCCAGCTCACACTCCGAAGGACAGGGAGCAACTAATGAAAAACTGTTTTTT. It yields the protein CASSHSEGQGATNEKLFF.

The rearrangement joins TRBV2 to TRBJ2-5; D not resolved. This CDR3 is 12 amino acids long. The V gene's germline CDR1 is SNHLY and CDR2 FYNNEI. Trimming took 2 bases from V and 4 from J, leaving 5 bases between them. CDR3 region: CASSETGETQYF. The DNA for the CDR3 is TGTGCCAGCAGTGAAACCGGAGAGACCCAGTACTTC. Full variable domain (missing parts from reference TRBV2 and TRBJ2-5): EPEVTQTPSHQVTQMGQEVILRCVPISNHLYFYWYRQILGQKVEFLVSFYNNEISEKSEIFDDQFSVERPDGSNFTLKIRSTKLEDSAMYFCASSETGETQYFGPGTRLLVL.

There are many counts of this clone. The chain joins TRBV4-1 to TRBJ1-1; D is ambiguous. Germline V gives CDR1 MGHRA, CDR2 YSYEKL. This CDR3 spans 14 amino acids. The ends were cut back, 5 bases at V and 4 bases at J, with 14 bases in the middle. CDR3 amino acids: CASSLRDYGTEAFF. In DNA form, the CDR3 reads TGCGCCAGCAGCTTAAGAGACTACGGCACTGAAGCTTTCTTT.

This rearrangement joins TRBV5-6 to TRBJ1-1; D is unresolved. This CDR3 has 14 amino acids. Germline lookup yields CDR1 SGHDT and CDR2 YYEEEE. The germline V and J ends were trimmed by 3 bases and 1 base, with 10 bases remaining between them. The CDR3 nucleotides are TGTGCCAGCAGCTCTGGTATCACGAACACTGAAGCTTTCTTT. Residues: CASSSGITNTEAFF.

The chain couples TRBV5-1 to TRBJ1-1, with D possibly TRBD1 on 5 matching bases. Germline V gene lookup returns CDR1 SGHRS and CDR2 YFSETQ. This CDR3 has 16 residues. With 0 bases removed from V and 0 bases from J, the gap between germline ends came to 12 bases. The CDR3 DNA sequence: TGCGCCAGCAGCTTGGCCCTACAGGAGATGAACACTGAAGCTTTCTTT. It codes for CASSLALQEMNTEAFF.

The chain employs TRBV7-3 and TRBJ2-7, with 7 bases identical to TRBD1. From germline, CDR1 is SGHTA and CDR2 FQGTGA. J gave up 5 bases and V 4 bases, and 8 bases lay outside the gene matches. CDR3 length: 14 residues. CDR3 DNA: TGTGCCAGCAGCTCTTCCGGGACAGACAACGAGCAGTACTTC. It codes for CASSSSGTDNEQYF.

This chain joins TRBV27 and TRBJ2-7; TRBD1 might be the D (5 bases). The CDR3 is made up of 13 amino acids. In germline, CDR1 is MNHEY, CDR2 SMNVEV (reference sequence). Trimming stripped 0 bases from V and 7 bases from J, with 10 bases between. The CDR3 nucleotides read TGTGCCAGCAGTTTATCGAGACAGCTGGAGCAGTACTTC. Its translation: CASSLSRQLEQYF.

This chain links TRBV12-5 with TRBJ1-2; D gene uncertain. Germline assignment: CDR1 LGHNT and CDR2 FRNRAP. Trimming stripped 3 bases from V and 5 bases from J, with 10 bases between. The CDR3 loop spans 13 amino acids. Written as DNA, the CDR3 is TGTGCTAGTGGTTTCGACACCAGTTATGGCTACACCTTC. Amino acids: CASGFDTSYGYTF.

The V and J genes are TRBV18 and TRBJ1-4; no clear D. Germline CDR1 reads KGHSH; CDR2 reads LQKENI. This CDR3 has 15 amino acids. The V gene lost 3 bases and the J gene lost 0 bases, with 8 bases spanning the gap. The CDR3 DNA sequence: TGTGCCAGCTCACCGAGACGGGCAACTAATGAAAAACTGTTTTTT. Translating gives CASSPRRATNEKLFF.

On this clone: Sequence at one end of the junction differs from germline and may be a read error. The chain carries TRBV6-5 and TRBJ2-7; 8 bases match TRBD1. The V gene's germline CDR1 is MNHEY and CDR2 SVGAGI. The CDR3 runs to 11 residues. The CDR3 here is CASSYATGELF. In DNA, the CDR3 is TGTGCCAGCAGTTACGCGACAGGGGAGCTCTTC.

The CDR3 sequence: CASSQGQGNTGELFF. The CDR3 nucleotides are TGCGCCAGCAGCCAAGGCCAGGGGAACACCGGGGAGCTGTTTTTT. J is TRBJ2-2 and V is TRBV4-1, with D tentatively TRBD1 (5 bases). The CDR3 runs to 15 residues. Germline V gene sequence: CDR1 MGHRA, CDR2 YSYEKL. V lost 1 base and J 1 base, leaving 7 bases between the germline ends.

The V and J genes are TRBV11-3 and TRBJ2-4, with D possibly matching TRBD2 (6 bases). This CDR3 has 14 residues. Trimming took 5 bases from V and 8 from J, leaving 16 bases between them. Germline V gene lookup returns CDR1 SGHNT and CDR2 YENEEA. The CDR3, as DNA: TGTGCCAGCAGCCTCAGACTAGGTGAGGACATTCAGTACTTC. Translating it yields CASSLRLGEDIQYF.

Worth noting for this clone: Sequence at one end of the junction differs from germline and may be a read error. The chain has TRBV7-2 and TRBJ1-1; D ambiguous. This CDR3 spans 13 amino acids. The germline V gene has CDR1 SGHTA and CDR2 FQGNSA. The CDR3 loop is CASSQEMGTEAFF. CDR3 in DNA: TGCGCCAGCAGCCAAGAGATGGGCACTGAAGCTTTCTTT.

This clone has more than one count but fewer than ten. V usage is TRBV30 and J usage is TRBJ1-2; D uncertain. Germline V lookup: CDR1 GTSNPN, CDR2 SVGIG (reference sequence). V lost 0 bases and J lost 4, with 9 bases in between. This CDR3 is built from 13 residues. CDR3 sequence reads: CAWSVPAIYGYTF. In DNA, the CDR3 is TGTGCCTGGAGTGTACCGGCGATCTATGGCTACACCTTC.

The chain combines TRBV30 with TRBJ1-2, with D hard to call. Trimming left V 1 base short and J 4 bases short, with 7 bases between. This CDR3 spans 12 amino acids. Germline values: CDR1 GTSNPN, CDR2 SVGIG (reference sequence). Here the CDR3 DNA reads TGTGCCTGGAGTGACAGTTCCTATGGCTACACCTTC. Translating it yields CAWSDSSYGYTF.

V gene TRBV7-8 combines with J gene TRBJ2-7; 7 bases agree with TRBD1. Germline CDR1 and CDR2: SGHVS and FQNEAQ. The V gene end was trimmed by 5 bases and the J gene end by 5 bases; junction bases not matched to a gene: 9. This CDR3 has 14 residues. The CDR3 loop is CASSTLTGVDEQYF. The CDR3 nucleotides are TGTGCCAGCAGCACCTTAACAGGGGTGGACGAGCAGTACTTC.

The CDR3 sequence: CASSRQGSYNEQFF. The CDR3 DNA reads as TGTGCCAGCAGTCGACAGGGCTCCTACAATGAGCAGTTCTTC. J is TRBJ2-1 and V is TRBV2; TRBD1 agrees at 7 bases. CDR3 length equals 14 residues. V dropped 5 bases and J dropped 0; count of bases not matched to a gene: 1. Per the germline V gene, CDR1 is SNHLY and CDR2 is FYNNEI.

The chain joins TRBV19 to TRBJ2-2; 8 nucleotides line up with TRBD1. The CDR3 totals 14 residues. The ends lost 10 bases at V and 1 base at J; junction bases unmatched: 5. Germline CDR1 is LNHDA and CDR2 is SQIVND (reference sequence). This CDR3 reads CATRQGQNTGELFF. CDR3 sequence (DNA): TGTGCCACCAGACAGGGGCAGAACACCGGGGAGCTGTTTTTT.

The CDR3 spells CASSPAEMQFF. The CDR3 DNA reads TGTGCCAGCTCACCAGCAGAGATGCAGTTCTTC. The chain has TRBV18 and TRBJ2-1; D is unclear. V gave up 2 bases and J gave up 12 bases, with 8 bases separating them. In germline, CDR1 is KGHSH, CDR2 LQKENI. The CDR3 loop spans 11 amino acids.

The V call is TRBV2, the J call TRBJ1-1; no firm D call. This CDR3 contains 13 residues. Germline loops: CDR1 SNHLY, CDR2 FYNNEI. Deletions cut 2 bases from V and 0 bases from J, with 4 bases between. CDR3 DNA sequence: TGTGCCAGCAGTGAAAAGGTGAACACTGAAGCTTTCTTT. Its protein is CASSEKVNTEAFF.

In its sample, this clone was seen a few times. The chain has TRBV5-3 and TRBJ1-2; D perhaps matches TRBD1 (5 bases). TRBV5-3 is an open reading frame whose function is uncertain. V shed 5 bases and J shed 3 bases, with 23 bases lying between them. The CDR3 is 17 residues long. The CDR3 reads CARSVPRTGGSDYGYTF. Here the CDR3 DNA reads TGTGCCAGAAGTGTCCCTCGGACGGGGGGTAGTGACTATGGCTACACCTTC.

V usage is TRBV6-1 and J usage is TRBJ2-2; 7 bases line up with TRBD1. Germline V gene sequence: CDR1 MNHNS, CDR2 SASEGT. After removal of 3 bases from V and 6 bases from J, the junction contained 7 bases not matched to a gene. The CDR3 is 15 residues long. The DNA of the CDR3 is TGTGCCAGCAGTGAGACGTCCACAGGGGCCGGGGAGCTGTTTTTT. Translation: CASSETSTGAGELFF.

V usage is TRBV5-6 and J usage is TRBJ2-7; 8 bases match TRBD2. V was clipped by 3 bases and J by 6 bases; unmatched bases: 14. Germline values: CDR1 SGHDT, CDR2 YYEEEE. This CDR3 has 16 amino acids. This CDR3 is CASSSGLEFIAREQYV. DNA of the CDR3: TGTGCCAGCAGCTCGGGACTAGAGTTTATCGCCCGCGAGCAGTACGTC.